Following are 20 T cell receptor gamma chains from one sample sequenced in a study of γδ T cells in repeated Plasmodium falciparum infection. Vgamma9/Vdelta2+ and Vdelta2-negative gammadelta T cells were flow-sorted from PBMC for bulk sequencing. TCRdb processed the multiplex PCR reads again with the CATT caller. The sample lists 25,000 to 35,000 gamma-chain clones, more than 1.4% occurring once. Specimen: gamma-delta T cells from blood. The receptors derive from a pool of human donors (malaria-infected and uninfected, not separated).

This clone occurred a few times. The protein in TCRdb stems from a much larger clone and differs at residue 8 from this DNA's translation, likely a read error; here the protein is translated from the DNA. The V gene is TRGV5, the J gene TRGJP2. TCRdb offers no J gene call, so here the DNA was matched to germline to obtain one. This CDR3 contains 17 residues. Germline loops: CDR1 VINAFY, CDR2 YDVSNSKD. Trimming at V came to 0 bases and at J to 11 bases, leaving 18 bases not matched to a gene. In nucleotides, the CDR3 is TGTGCCACCTGGGACAGGCAGGGCAAGTGCGGGGGCTGGATCAAGACGTTT. It specifies CATWDRQGKCGGWIKTF.

This clone was seen ten or more times. A read error likely explains this, since a far larger clone differs by one base. The sample carries other DNA sequences with the same CDR3. V and J are TRGV5 and TRGJ1 or TRGJ2. TCRdb records no J gene; here it was assigned by comparing the DNA to germline. Germline V gives CDR1 VINAFY, CDR2 YDVSNSKD. The CDR3 contains 15 residues. The CDR3 nucleotides read TGCGCCACCTGGGACTTCGAGGTTGGATATTATAAGAAACTCTTT. It encodes CATWDFEVGYYKKLF.

This clone was picked up many times. The amino acid sequence in TCRdb belongs to a much larger clone and departs from this DNA's translation at residue 7, likely a sequencing read error; the sequence shown is translated from the DNA. This sequence joins TRGV3 and TRGJ1 or TRGJ2. Because TCRdb records no J gene, it was assigned here through a match of the DNA to germline. Per the germline V gene, CDR1 is VTNTFY and CDR2 is YDVSTARD (reference sequence). The CDR3 loop spans 15 amino acids. V was clipped by 0 bases and J by 3 bases; unmatched bases: 8. The CDR3 region is CATWDRQVGYYKKLF. The CDR3, as DNA: TGTGCCACCTGGGACAGGCAGGTGGGTTATTATAAGAAACTCTTT.

In regard to this clone: This sequence is one base from a far larger clone and is likely a read error. Other DNA sequences from this sample encode an identical CDR3 as well. This rearrangement joins TRGV8 to TRGJ1 or TRGJ2. Losses at the gene ends were 3 bases for V and 10 bases for J; bases not matched to a gene: 9. Germline V gives CDR1 VENAVY, CDR2 YDSYNSRV. CDR3 length: 12 amino acids. CDR3 in amino acids: CATWDLGYKKLF. In DNA form, the CDR3 reads TGTGCCACCTGGGATTTGGGCTACAAGAAACTCTTT.

Details on this clone: It is likely a read error: a sequence one base away is far more abundant. The sample has other DNA sequences that encode this CDR3 too. J is TRGJP and V is TRGV9. No J gene was available from TCRdb, and it was assigned here by a germline match of the DNA. This CDR3 is 17 amino acids long. Per germline, CDR1 GITISATS and CDR2 ISYDGTV (reference sequence). Trimming removed 4 bases from V and 9 bases from J; junction bases left unmatched: 12. The CDR3, as DNA: TGTGCCTTGTGGGACAACCTAAACGGGTTGGGCAAAAAAATCAAGGTATTT. Its translation is CALWDNLNGLGKKIKVF.

A remark on this clone: Translating this DNA gives a protein that differs at residue 12 from the TCRdb one, which belongs to a much larger clone; a read error is likely, and the protein shown is this translation. The V gene reported is TRGV4; the J gene is uncalled. The germline V gene encodes CDR1 EGSTGY and CDR2 YDSYTSSV. The CDR3 runs to 14 residues. The CDR3 DNA is TGTGCCACCTGGGATGAGGAGGGAGGAAATAAGGAACTCTTT. It specifies CATWDEEGGNKELF.

In its sample, this clone was seen a few times. This DNA translates differently at residue 3 from the TCRdb protein, which is that of a much larger clone; a read error is likely, and the protein shown is the DNA's own translation. V is TRGV9 and J is TRGJP. Here the J gene was assigned by germline matching of the DNA, as TCRdb has none. CDR1 is GITISATS, CDR2 ISYDGTV, per germline (reference sequence). This CDR3 is built from 17 residues. The CDR3 region has the DNA TGTGCCTCGTGGGAGGTAAAATCCGAGTTGGGCAAAAAAATCAAGGTATTT. Translating it yields CASWEVKSELGKKIKVF.

By share of the sample, this clone is medium-sized (0.01 to 0.1%). This sample includes further DNA sequences coding for the same CDR3. The V call is TRGV9, the J call TRGJP. CDR3 length equals 18 residues. Losses at the gene ends were 3 bases for V and 3 bases for J; bases not matched to a gene: 8. CDR1 is GITISATS, CDR2 ISYDGTV, per germline (reference sequence). The CDR3 sequence: CALWETHQQELGKKIKVF. The CDR3 DNA is TGTGCCTTGTGGGAGACCCATCAGCAAGAGTTGGGCAAAAAAATCAAGGTATTT.

The sample holds a few counts of this clone. This DNA translates differently at residue 8 from the TCRdb protein, which is that of a much larger clone; a read error is likely, and the protein shown is the DNA's own translation. The rearrangement uses TRGV3 and TRGJ1 or TRGJ2. CDR1 and CDR2 (germline): VTNTFY, YDVSTARD (reference sequence). The CDR3 runs 11 residues. Here the CDR3 reads CATWGDYRKLF. In DNA, the CDR3 is TGTGCCACCTGGGGAGATTATAGGAAACTCTTT.

This clone has ten or more counts. This likely stems from a read error, as it lies one base from a far larger clone. Additional DNA sequences in this sample encode the identical CDR3. The chain has TRGV9 and TRGJ1 or TRGJ2. The CDR3 is 15 amino acids. Germline CDR1 is GITISATS and CDR2 is ISYDGTV (reference sequence). This chain's CDR3 is CALWELPPFYYKKLF. The CDR3 bases are TGTGCCCTGTGGGAGCTCCCCCCCTTTTATTATAAGAAACTCTTT.

This clone has just a few counts. The protein TCRdb lists belongs to a much larger clone and differs from this DNA's translation at residue 11, which points to a read error; the protein shown is made from the DNA. V is TRGV9 and J is TRGJ1 or TRGJ2. The J gene is absent in TCRdb and was assigned here via DNA matching to germline. The CDR3 length is 14 residues. The germline V gene encodes CDR1 GITISATS and CDR2 ISYDGTV (reference sequence). V gave up 1 base and J gave up 11 bases; unmatched junction bases: 14. CDR3 in amino acids: CALWEVPCPLEKLF. CDR3 nucleotide sequence: TGTGCCTTGTGGGAGGTTCCCTGTCCCTTGGAGAAACTCTTT.

This clone was seen ten or more times. The protein in TCRdb stems from a much larger clone and differs at residue 7 from this DNA's translation, likely a read error; here the protein is translated from the DNA. The CDR3 reads CALWEVRPFYYKKLF. CDR3 nucleotides: TGTGCCTTGTGGGAGGTGCGCCCCTTTTATTATAAGAAACTCTTT. The rearrangement links TRGV9 to TRGJ1 or TRGJ2. Germline CDR1 and CDR2: GITISATS and ISYDGTV (reference sequence). This CDR3 contains 15 residues. The junction had 8 bases not matched to a gene; V was cut back by 0 bases and J by 3 bases.

A word on this clone: This sequence is one base from a far larger clone and is likely a read error. The sample holds other DNA sequences that translate to the same CDR3. The rearrangement joins TRGV8 to TRGJP1. Germline loops: CDR1 VENAVY, CDR2 YDSYNSRV. The CDR3 length is 14 residues. V was pared by 2 bases and J by 8 bases, with 8 bases of the junction left unmatched. DNA of the CDR3: TGTGCCACCTGGGATATTGGCACCGGTTGGTTCAAGATATTT. Residues: CATWDIGTGWFKIF.

This clone was recorded at least ten times. This likely stems from a read error, as it lies one base from a far larger clone. Other nucleotide sequences in the sample specify the same CDR3. The chain has TRGV9 and TRGJ1 or TRGJ2. TCRdb offers no J gene call, so here the DNA was matched to germline to obtain one. Germline V gene sequence: CDR1 GITISATS, CDR2 ISYDGTV (reference sequence). The CDR3 covers 13 residues. CDR3 amino acids: CALWEFHYYKKLF. The CDR3 region has the DNA TGTGCCCTGTGGGAGTTCCATTATTATAAGAAACTCTTT.

Comments on this clone: The protein given by TCRdb reflects a much larger clone and differs at residue 10 from this DNA's translation, likely from a read error; the protein shown is the DNA's translation. The rearrangement uses TRGV2 and TRGJP2. TCRdb offers no J gene call, so here the DNA was matched to germline to obtain one. Per germline, CDR1 EGSNGY and CDR2 YDSYNSKV. This CDR3 has 13 residues. CDR3 amino acids: CATWDGLDWTKTF. CDR3 in DNA: TGTGCCACCTGGGACGGGCTCGATTGGACCAAGACGTTT.

In its sample, this clone was seen many times. The protein that TCRdb holds for this DNA derives from a much larger clone and differs from the translated DNA at residue 3, which likely indicates a read error; the protein shown here is translated from the DNA. The CDR3 coding sequence is TGTGCCTCGTGGGAGGTGCTCACAGAGTTGGGCAAAAAAATCAAGGTATTT. This translates into CASWEVLTELGKKIKVF. This chain connects TRGV9 to TRGJP. The J gene, not given by TCRdb, was assigned here from a germline match of the nucleotide sequence. The CDR3 consists of 17 residues. Germline V gene lookup returns CDR1 GITISATS and CDR2 ISYDGTV (reference sequence).

The table lists this clone with many counts. TCRdb lists the protein of a much larger clone for this DNA, which differs at residue 11, so this is likely a read error; the protein given here is translated from the DNA itself. The gene calls are TRGV9 and TRGJP. There are 15 residues in the CDR3. In germline, CDR1 is GITISATS, CDR2 ISYDGTV (reference sequence). CDR3 sequence reads: CALWVGELGKRIKVF. The DNA of the CDR3 is TGTGCCTTGTGGGTAGGAGAGTTGGGCAAAAGAATCAAGGTATTT.

This clone has ten or more counts. The protein held in TCRdb is that of a much larger clone and does not match this DNA's translation at residue 5, likely because of a read error; the protein shown is translated from the DNA. The rearrangement joins TRGV9 to TRGJP. TCRdb records no J gene; here it was assigned by comparing the DNA to germline. This CDR3 spans 15 amino acids. From germline, CDR1 is GITISATS and CDR2 ISYDGTV (reference sequence). V shed 5 bases and J 7 bases; nucleotides not matched to a gene: 5. CDR3 region: CALWGKELGKKIKVF. The CDR3 bases are TGTGCCTTGTGGGGAAAGGAGTTGGGCAAAAAAATCAAGGTATTT.

A word on this clone: This DNA's translation differs at residue 4 from TCRdb's protein, which comes from a much larger clone; a read error is likely, and the protein shown is translated from the DNA. This chain uses TRGV8 with TRGJ1 or TRGJ2. No J gene is reported in TCRdb; it was inferred here by comparing the DNA with germline. CDR1 is VENAVY and CDR2 is YDSYNSRV in the germline V gene. CDR3 length: 11 amino acids. The CDR3 nucleotides are TGTGCCACCCGGGATAGGAAGCAGAAACTCTTT. Translation: CATRDRKQKLF.

This clone was counted at least ten times. For this DNA, TCRdb reports the protein of a much larger clone, which diverges at residue 8, most likely from a read error; the protein presented here is translated directly from the DNA. V is TRGV8 and J is TRGJ1 or TRGJ2. The CDR3 is 14 amino acids. Germline V lookup: CDR1 VENAVY, CDR2 YDSYNSRV. Trimming at V came to 1 base and at J to 3 bases, leaving 6 bases not matched to a gene. The CDR3 here is CATWDRSGYYKKLF. Here the CDR3 DNA reads TGTGCCACCTGGGATAGATCGGGTTATTATAAGAAACTCTTT.